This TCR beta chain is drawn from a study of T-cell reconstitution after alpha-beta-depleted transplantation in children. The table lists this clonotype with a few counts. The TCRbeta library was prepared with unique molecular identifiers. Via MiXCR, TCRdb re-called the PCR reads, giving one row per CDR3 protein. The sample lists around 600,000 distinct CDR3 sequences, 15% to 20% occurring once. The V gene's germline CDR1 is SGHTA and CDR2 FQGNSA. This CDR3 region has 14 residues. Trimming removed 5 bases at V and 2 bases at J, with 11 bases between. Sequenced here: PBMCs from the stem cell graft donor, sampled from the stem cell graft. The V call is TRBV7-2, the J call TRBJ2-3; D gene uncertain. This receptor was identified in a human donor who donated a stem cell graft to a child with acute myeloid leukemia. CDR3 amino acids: CASSPTLNTDTQYF. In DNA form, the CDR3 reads TGTGCCAGCAGCCCCACCCTAAACACAGATACGCAGTATTTT.